The following is a T cell receptor (beta chain) sequence with its context. The antigen remains unidentified. The time point was: persistent/refractory GD, antithyroid drugs over 5 years with positive TRAb. Researchers made the TCR library from RNA that was extracted from PBMCs. Assembly of TCR beta libraries relied on iRepertoire HTBI primers together with Arm-PCR of CDR3 regions. In TCRdb, the multiplex PCR reads were re-called with MiXCR into one record per CDR3 protein. Of 650,000 to 850,000 distinct CDR3 sequences listed, 30% are singletons. The CDR3 length is 16 residues. V dropped 0 bases and J dropped 6 bases, with 18 bases sitting between them. Germline V CDR1 and CDR2: SGHNT, YYREEE (reference sequence). The sample comes from a study of regulatory T cells in long-lasting Graves disease. Notes on the study in general: Accuracy may have suffered from the small sample size.

The sample here was peripheral blood mononuclear cells (PBMCs), taken when the disease was refractory, from a patient treated with antithyroid drugs. This receptor was identified in a female donor with Graves disease. The chain couples TRBV5-4 to TRBJ1-2; D possibly corresponds to TRBD1 (5 bases). This CDR3 reads CASSLALRDSEDGYTF. The CDR3 region has the DNA TGTGCCAGCAGCTTGGCTCTCAGGGATTCTGAGGATGGCTACACCTTC.